This is a list of T cell receptor beta chains from one sample in a study of cytomegalovirus exposure and HLA in healthy donors. Assay: immunoSEQ multiplex PCR; the TCRdb copy retains only in-frame clones and omits some. The repertoire holds about 190,000 clones, with over 80% as singletons. The sequenced sample was PBMCs. Source of these receptors: a man aged 30-40 years in good health and CMV-seronegative. Both conserved end residues are part of each CDR3. A D gene is named only where the DNA matches it firmly. The size entry is marked missing in some rows and otherwise reads once, few, many or a size class.

d_gene,abundance,j_gene,v_gene,CDR3aa,CDR3nt
TRBD1,few,TRBJ1-1,TRBV19,CASSTQGGTEAFF,TGTGCCAGTAGTACCCAGGGGGGTACTGAAGCTTTCTTT
NA,NA,TRBJ2-4,TRBV5-4,CASSGGTDRNIQYF,TGTGCCAGCAGCGGGGGGACAGACCGAAACATTCAGTACTTC
NA,NA,TRBJ2-5,TRBV11-1,CASSLMRQETQYF,TGTGCCAGCAGCTTAATGAGGCAAGAGACCCAGTACTTC
NA,NA,TRBJ2-5,TRBV4-2,CASSEGQGQETQYF,TGTGCCAGCAGCGAAGGCCAGGGACAAGAGACCCAGTACTTC
TRBD1,once,TRBJ1-5,TRBV14,CASSQEGTGDSNQPQHF,TGTGCCAGCAGCCAAGAAGGGACAGGGGATAGCAATCAGCCCCAGCATTTT
TRBD2,once,TRBJ2-1,TRBV4-1,CASSRPGGGAMPEQFF,TGCGCCAGCAGCCGACCGGGCGGGGGGGCCATGCCTGAGCAGTTCTTC
NA,NA,TRBJ2-1,TRBV5-1,CASSSPPAATLYNEQFF,TGCGCCAGCAGCTCACCACCGGCGGCCACTCTTTACAATGAGCAGTTCTTC
TRBD2,once,TRBJ2-1,TRBV4-1,CASSRASGSYNEQFF,TGCGCCAGCAGCCGGGCTAGCGGGTCCTACAATGAGCAGTTCTTC
TRBD2,NA,TRBJ2-5,TRBV2,CASMGLAAVETQYF,TGTGCCAGCATGGGACTAGCAGCTGTCGAGACCCAGTACTTC
TRBD1,NA,TRBJ1-1,TRBV7-9,CASSLGTGRVSAEAFF,TGTGCCAGCAGCTTAGGGACAGGGAGGGTTTCGGCTGAAGCTTTCTTT
NA,NA,TRBJ2-3,TRBV11-3,CASSLGGGTADTQYF,TGTGCCAGCAGCTTAGGTGGCGGGACCGCAGATACGCAGTATTTT
TRBD2,NA,TRBJ2-7,TRBV6-1,CASSVGPSSGGGYEQYF,TGTGCCAGCAGTGTTGGCCCCTCTAGCGGTGGGGGGTACGAGCAGTACTTC
NA,NA,TRBJ2-6,TRBV7-6,CASSFSSVPGANVLTF,TGTGCCAGCAGCTTTTCCAGTGTGCCTGGGGCCAACGTCCTGACTTTC
NA,NA,TRBJ2-2,TRBV29-1,CSVHASEGSRGNTGELFF,TGCAGCGTCCACGCCAGTGAGGGTTCACGGGGGAACACCGGGGAGCTGTTTTTT
TRBD2,NA,TRBJ2-1,TRBV2,CASSETGTSGYNEQFF,TGTGCCAGCAGTGAAACCGGGACTAGCGGATACAATGAGCAGTTCTTC
NA,NA,TRBJ2-3,TRBV28,CATGSGDYGTDTQYF,TGTGCCACAGGGTCAGGGGACTACGGCACAGATACGCAGTATTTT
NA,NA,TRBJ1-1,TRBV5-4,CASSLDLGVRAFF,TGTGCCAGCAGCTTGGATCTTGGAGTGCGGGCTTTCTTT
NA,NA,TRBJ2-7,TRBV2,CASRSRAEREQYF,TGTGCCAGCAGATCCAGGGCCGAAAGGGAGCAGTACTTC
TRBD2,few,TRBJ2-7,TRBV7-2,CASSLSGRGYEQYF,TGTGCCAGCAGCTTAAGCGGGAGGGGCTACGAGCAGTACTTC
NA,NA,TRBJ2-5,TRBV2,CASGYGLETQYF,TGTGCCAGCGGTTACGGGTTGGAGACCCAGTACTTC
TRBD1,NA,TRBJ2-7,TRBV7-6,CASSLGGQGAGYEQYF,TGTGCCAGCAGCTTAGGGGGACAGGGGGCAGGGTACGAGCAGTACTTC
TRBD2,NA,TRBJ2-1,TRBV5-1,CASSLIGRDNEQFF,TGCGCCAGCAGCTTGATTGGGAGGGACAATGAGCAGTTCTTC
TRBD1,NA,TRBJ2-7,TRBV5-6,CASSEGASLYEQYF,TGTGCCAGCAGCGAGGGGGCTTCCCTATACGAGCAGTACTTC
TRBD2,NA,TRBJ2-2,TRBV19,CASSPQGTGLAGRRLFF,TGTGCCAGTAGTCCCCAGGGAACGGGACTAGCGGGCAGACGGCTGTTTTTT
TRBD2,NA,TRBJ2-2,TRBV19,CASSPLAFSASSSNTGELFF,TGTGCCAGTAGCCCACTAGCGTTCTCTGCCTCCTCCTCGAACACCGGGGAGCTGTTTTTT
TRBD2,NA,TRBJ2-5,TRBV5-1,CASSSPGTSGTPQETQYF,TGCGCCAGCAGCTCCCCCGGTACTAGCGGGACTCCCCAAGAGACCCAGTACTTC
TRBD1,once,TRBJ1-1,TRBV7-8,CASSFRQGGNTEAFF,TGTGCCAGCAGCTTTAGACAGGGCGGAAACACTGAAGCTTTCTTT
NA,NA,TRBJ2-1,TRBV7-7,CASSFEVDNEQFF,TGTGCTAGCAGCTTCGAAGTAGACAATGAGCAGTTCTTC
NA,once,TRBJ2-1,TRBV25-1,CASSVRGSVLDEQFF,TGTGCCAGCAGTGTTCGGGGAAGTGTGCTAGATGAGCAGTTCTTC
TRBD1,NA,TRBJ2-3,TRBV25-1,CASSAHREGQGTDTQYF,TGTGCCAGCAGCGCCCACAGAGAGGGACAGGGCACAGATACGCAGTATTTT
NA,NA,TRBJ1-5,TRBV19,CASRDRSQPQHF,TGTGCCAGTCGAGACAGGTCTCAGCCCCAGCATTTT
NA,NA,TRBJ2-5,TRBV7-2,CASSLAGGVETQYF,TGTGCCAGCAGCTTAGCGGGGGGAGTAGAGACCCAGTACTTC
TRBD1,NA,TRBJ1-2,TRBV6-1,CARGSGTGNGYTF,TGTGCCAGGGGGTCCGGGACAGGGAATGGCTACACCTTC
NA,few,TRBJ1-1,TRBV6-4,CASSDSGGSGTEAFF,TGTGCCAGCAGTGACTCTGGAGGGAGTGGCACTGAAGCTTTCTTT
NA,few,TRBJ1-5,TRBV6-5,CASSYAREDQHF,TGTGCCAGCAGTTACGCACGGGAAGACCAGCATTTT